These 24 T cell receptor beta chains were sequenced from one sample in a study of radiotherapy plus CTLA-4 blockade in lung cancer. Only in-frame clones appear in the TCRdb table, and some are missing; sequencing was by immunoSEQ multiplex PCR. The repertoire holds some 49,000 clones, with approximately 85% as singletons. This material consisted of peripheral blood, taken from a patient treated with radiotherapy plus ipilimumab. Receptor source: a human donor with non-small cell lung cancer whose response to radiotherapy plus ipilimumab could not be evaluated.

The CDR3 nucleotides are TGTGCCAGCAGCGGGACAGGGCTGACTGAAGCTTTCTTT. The encoded protein is CASSGTGLTEAFF. The chain has TRBV2 and TRBJ1-1; 9 bases agree with TRBD1. CDR3 length: 13 amino acids. Germline lookup yields CDR1 SNHLY and CDR2 FYNNEI. Trimming removed 6 bases from V and 5 bases from J; junction bases left unmatched: 4.

This chain links TRBV30 with TRBJ2-2, with D possibly being TRBD2 (6 bases). V was cut by 1 base and J by 5 bases, with 8 bases left in between. In germline, CDR1 is GTSNPN, CDR2 SVGIG (reference sequence). The CDR3 consists of 13 residues. For the CDR3, the DNA is TGTGCCTGGAGTGGACTAGTTACCGGGGAGCTGTTTTTT. Its translation: CAWSGLVTGELFF.

The gene calls are TRBV30 and TRBJ2-4; the D gene is possibly TRBD2 (7 bases). Germline CDR1 is GTSNPN and CDR2 is SVGIG (reference sequence). Trimming pared 5 bases from V and 5 bases from J, leaving 13 bases between. The CDR3 loop spans 13 amino acids. CDR3 region: CAWGRGGQNIQYF. The CDR3 DNA reads as TGTGCCTGGGGGAGGGGGGGCCAAAACATTCAGTACTTC.

CDR3 nucleotides: TGTGCCAGCAGCGAAACAGGGGCCAACATGAACACTGAAGCTTTCTTT. The encoded protein is CASSETGANMNTEAFF. The chain carries TRBV7-2 and TRBJ1-1; 7 bases agree with TRBD1. Germline V gene sequence: CDR1 SGHTA, CDR2 FQGNSA. This CDR3 region has 16 residues. The trim removed 5 bases at V and 0 bases at J, leaving 9 bases unmatched.

This chain links TRBV9 with TRBJ1-2; 7 bases line up with TRBD1. The CDR3 spans 13 residues. Unmatched junction bases numbered 4, after V lost 4 bases and J lost 4 bases. Germline CDR1 reads SGDLS; CDR2 reads YYNGEE. The CDR3 here is CASSRDSFYGYTF. The CDR3 nucleotides read TGTGCCAGCAGCCGGGACAGCTTCTATGGCTACACCTTC.

The rearrangement joins TRBV5-4 to TRBJ2-5; tentative D call: TRBD1 (5 bases). The CDR3 covers 14 residues. Germline assignment: CDR1 SGHNT and CDR2 YYREEE (reference sequence). The V gene lost 1 base and the J gene lost 4 bases, with 11 bases spanning the gap. In DNA form, the CDR3 reads TGTGCCAGCAGCTTGCTTGGGGCTGGAGAGACCCAGTACTTC. It translates to CASSLLGAGETQYF.

The chain combines TRBV5-8 with TRBJ1-1; D is undetermined. Between the trimmed V and J ends, which lost 4 bases and 0 bases, there was a span of 7 bases. Germline V gene data show CDR1 as SGHTS and CDR2 as YDEGEE. The CDR3 length is 13 residues. In nucleotides, the CDR3 is TGTGCCAGCAGCCTAGGTTTGAACACTGAAGCTTTCTTT. The encoded protein is CASSLGLNTEAFF. Looking up the rest from reference TRBV5-8 and TRBJ1-1 gives the full variable domain: EAGVTQSPTHLIKTRGQQATLRCSPISGHTSVYWYQQALGLGLQFLLWYDEGEERNRGNFPPRFSGRQFPNYSSELNVNALELEDSALYLCASSLGLNTEAFFGQGTRLTVV.

The chain is built from TRBV5-6 and TRBJ2-5, with 8 bases identical to TRBD1. With 4 bases clipped from V and 7 bases from J, the junction kept 6 bases outside the gene matches. The germline gives CDR1 SGHDT, CDR2 YYEEEE. The CDR3 covers 13 residues. In DNA, the CDR3 is TGTGCCAGCAGCGCGACAGGGGCAGGGACCCAGTACTTC. Residues: CASSATGAGTQYF.

V is TRBV6-5 and J is TRBJ2-7; 7 bases fit TRBD2. CDR1 is MNHEY and CDR2 is SVGAGI in the germline V gene. V shed 6 bases, J shed 5 bases, and the junction held 7 bases outside the gene matches. CDR3 length: 13 residues. CDR3 amino acids: CASSVVGGDEQYF. In nucleotides, the CDR3 is TGTGCCAGCAGCGTAGTGGGGGGGGACGAGCAGTACTTC.

The J gene is TRBJ1-2, the V gene TRBV7-9; the D is unclear. The CDR3 runs to 15 residues. Germline lookup yields CDR1 SEHNR and CDR2 FQNEAQ (reference sequence). The V and J ends lost 1 base and 6 bases respectively, with 15 bases between them. Written as DNA, the CDR3 is TGTGCCAGCAGCTTAGTCCAGCCCGACATCCATGGCTACACCTTC. This encodes CASSLVQPDIHGYTF.

This chain connects TRBV19 to TRBJ2-6; 7 bases match TRBD1. Germline V lookup: CDR1 LNHDA, CDR2 SQIVND (reference sequence). The length of the CDR3 is 22 residues. V gave up 5 bases and J gave up 2 bases; unmatched junction bases: 24. The CDR3 nucleotides are TGTGCCAGTAGTCCGGGACAGCCTAAATCCCCTCTGGGGTGGGCTGGGGCCAACGTCCTGACTTTC. Translating it yields CASSPGQPKSPLGWAGANVLTF. Full variable domain (missing parts from reference TRBV19 and TRBJ2-6): DGGITQSPKYLFRKEGQNVTLSCEQNLNHDAMYWYRQDPGQGLRLIYYSQIVNDFQKGDIAEGYSVSREKKESFPLTVTSAQKNPTAFYLCASSPGQPKSPLGWAGANVLTFGAGSRLTVL.

This clone has just a few counts. The rearrangement links TRBV28 to TRBJ1-1; 7 bases agree with TRBD1. Germline V gene lookup returns CDR1 MDHEN and CDR2 SYDVKM. The CDR3 has 13 residues. With V trimmed by 6 bases and J by 7 bases, 8 bases remained unmatched. CDR3 DNA sequence: TGTGCCAGCAGCCCTAGGGGGCAAATTGAAGCTTTCTTT. Its translation: CASSPRGQIEAFF.

The chain has TRBV6-5 and TRBJ1-2; unclear D gene. Germline CDR1 and CDR2: MNHEY and SVGAGI. This CDR3 comprises 13 residues. Trimming took off 2 bases at V and 4 bases at J, with 8 bases between the two ends. This CDR3 is CASSYDPVYGYTF. CDR3 sequence (DNA): TGTGCCAGCAGTTACGATCCAGTCTATGGCTACACCTTC.

V gene TRBV29-1 combines with J gene TRBJ2-3, with D hard to call. The germline gives CDR1 SQVTM, CDR2 ANQGSEA. V lost 6 bases, J lost 2 bases, and 12 bases lay in between. The CDR3 totals 13 residues. The CDR3 DNA reads as TGCAGCGTGGCGACACCCATCACAGATACGCAGTATTTT. Its translation is CSVATPITDTQYF.

This chain uses TRBV11-2 with TRBJ1-1, with 10 nucleotides matching TRBD1. After removal of 5 bases from V and 10 bases from J, the junction contained 4 bases not matched to a gene. The CDR3 totals 12 residues. Per the germline V gene, CDR1 is SGHAT and CDR2 is FQNNGV. CDR3 in amino acids: CASSRQGAGAFF. The CDR3 nucleotides are TGTGCCAGCAGCCGACAGGGGGCCGGAGCTTTCTTT.

The V gene is TRBV7-6, the J gene TRBJ2-7; D perhaps matches TRBD1 (6 bases). The CDR3 extends over 13 amino acids. Looked up from germline, CDR1 is SGHVS and CDR2 is FNYEAQ. The V gene lost 1 base and the J gene lost 5 bases, with 9 bases spanning the gap. The CDR3 reads CASSLGQGNEQYF. The CDR3 nucleotides read TGTGCCAGCAGCTTAGGTCAGGGGAACGAGCAGTACTTC. Looking up the rest from reference TRBV7-6 and TRBJ2-7 gives the full variable domain: GAGVSQSPRYKVTKRGQDVALRCDPISGHVSLYWYRQALGQGPEFLTYFNYEAQQDKSGLPNDRFSAERPEGSISTLTIQRTEQRDSAMYRCASSLGQGNEQYFGPGTRLTVT.

The V and J genes are TRBV7-2 and TRBJ1-2; 8 nucleotides line up with TRBD1. Germline trimming cut 5 bases from V and 6 bases from J; bases unmatched to any gene: 8. The CDR3 has 14 amino acids. CDR1 is SGHTA, CDR2 FQGNSA, per germline. The CDR3 nucleotides are TGTGCCAGCAGCCCCGGGACAGGCTTAAATGGCTACACCTTC. It yields the protein CASSPGTGLNGYTF.

The chain combines TRBV4-1 with TRBJ2-1; 14 positions agree with TRBD2. The CDR3 is made up of 16 amino acids. Unmatched junction bases numbered 1, after V lost 0 bases and J lost 6 bases. Germline loops: CDR1 MGHRA, CDR2 YSYEKL. The CDR3 protein is CASSQEGTSGGNEQFF. DNA of the CDR3: TGCGCCAGCAGCCAAGAGGGGACTAGCGGGGGCAATGAGCAGTTCTTC.

V gene TRBV5-1 combines with J gene TRBJ2-1; D perhaps matches TRBD1 (6 bases). CDR1 and CDR2 (germline): SGHRS, YFSETQ. V was cut by 4 bases and J by 4 bases, with 21 bases left in between. This CDR3 is 17 amino acids long. CDR3 residues: CASSLGRGADLYNEQFF. CDR3 nucleotides: TGCGCCAGCAGCCTTGGCAGGGGAGCGGACCTTTACAATGAGCAGTTCTTC.

This clone was recorded only once. V gene TRBV5-1 combines with J gene TRBJ1-4; D perhaps matches TRBD1 (5 bases). The CDR3 covers 15 residues. V gave up 2 bases and J gave up 0 bases, with 8 bases separating them. CDR1 and CDR2 from the germline V gene are SGHRS and YFSETQ. In DNA, the CDR3 is TGCGCCAGCAGCTTACAGGCTGCAACTAATGAAAAACTGTTTTTT. Translated, it gives CASSLQAATNEKLFF.

V is TRBV4-3 and J is TRBJ2-1; tentatively, D is TRBD2 (6 bases). In germline, CDR1 is LGHNA, CDR2 YSLEER. This CDR3 is 13 amino acids long. With 5 bases removed from V and 3 bases from J, the gap between germline ends came to 8 bases. This CDR3 is CASSKAGYNEQFF. As DNA, the CDR3 is TGCGCCAGCAGCAAAGCGGGCTACAATGAGCAGTTCTTC.

The chain combines TRBV28 with TRBJ2-5, with D unclear. The V and J ends lost 8 bases and 5 bases respectively, with 15 bases between them. The V gene's germline CDR1 is MDHEN and CDR2 SYDVKM. The length of the CDR3 is 13 residues. This CDR3 is CASLNQFYETQYF. The CDR3 coding sequence is TGTGCCAGCCTCAACCAGTTTTACGAGACCCAGTACTTC.

This clone came up a few times. The V call is TRBV7-9, the J call TRBJ2-2; possible D gene TRBD1, 5 bases. The germline gives CDR1 SEHNR, CDR2 FQNEAQ (reference sequence). This CDR3 is built from 16 residues. The ends were cut back, 2 bases at V and 0 bases at J, with 10 bases in the middle. CDR3 region: CASSLFQGPNTGELFF. The CDR3 nucleotides are TGTGCCAGCAGCTTATTCCAGGGCCCGAACACCGGGGAGCTGTTTTTT.

This clone was recorded only once. CDR3 DNA: TGTGCCAGCAGCTTGACGAGCGGGAGGGGAGAGACCCAGTACTTC. It translates to CASSLTSGRGETQYF. This chain uses TRBV5-6 with TRBJ2-5; 10 nucleotides line up with TRBD2. This CDR3 has 15 amino acids. With V trimmed by 1 base and J by 4 bases, 4 bases remained unmatched. The germline gives CDR1 SGHDT, CDR2 YYEEEE.